Shown below are 16 T cell receptor beta chains from a single sample sequenced in a study of post-analysis software for immune sequencing data. These TCRs' antigens remain unknown. TCR beta cDNA libraries had unique molecular identifiers. TCRdb re-called the PCR reads with MiXCR, one entry per CDR3 protein. The sample has roughly 800,000 distinct CDR3 sequences, roughly 50% seen once. Findings and limits, study-wide: Roughly five TRBV segments occurring more often in patients than controls included TRBV5-6, TRBV5-1 and TRBV20-1.

The sequenced sample consisted of blood. The receptors come from a girl aged 5-17 years with multiple sclerosis.

CDR3 residues: CASTKTSGSVSYEQYF. As DNA, the CDR3 is TGTGCCAGCACCAAGACTAGCGGGAGTGTTTCCTACGAGCAGTACTTC. The V call is TRBV6-2 or TRBV6-3, the J call TRBJ2-7; 12 bases match TRBD2. This CDR3 has 16 amino acids. The junction had 8 bases not matched to a gene; V was cut back by 7 bases and J by 1 base. CDR1 and CDR2 (germline): MNHEY, SVGEGT.

The chain carries TRBV5-1 and TRBJ2-3; D uncertain. V lost 0 bases to trimming and J lost 0 bases, with 8 bases between them. CDR3 size: 15 residues. Looked up from germline, CDR1 is SGHRS and CDR2 is YFSETQ. The CDR3 protein is CASSLGRISTDTQYF. CDR3 coding DNA: TGCGCCAGCAGCTTGGGACGGATAAGCACAGATACGCAGTATTTT.

This clonotype has more than one count but fewer than ten. The rearrangement links TRBV7-8 to TRBJ2-7; possibly TRBD2 for D (7 bases). V was clipped by 7 bases and J by 6 bases, with 22 bases between them. Germline assignment: CDR1 SGHVS and CDR2 FQNEAQ. The CDR3 has 15 amino acids. CDR3 DNA sequence: TGTGCCAGCACCCCTTTAACCGGGGGGCCTAGCGAGCAGTACTTC. Translated, it gives CASTPLTGGPSEQYF.

V is TRBV7-8 and J is TRBJ2-7, with a weak D call TRBD2 (6 bases). The CDR3 is 16 amino acids. Germline V gives CDR1 SGHVS, CDR2 FQNEAQ. Trimming cost V 7 bases and J 7 bases, with 26 bases left between them. The CDR3 coding sequence is TGTGCCAGCACCGCGACAGCGGGCGGGGCAGACAATGAGCAGTACTTC. This translates into CASTATAGGADNEQYF.

The chain recombines TRBV20-1 with TRBJ1-1; D is unclear. V lost 0 bases to trimming and J lost 1 base, with 9 bases between them. The CDR3 consists of 14 residues. Germline CDR1 and CDR2: DFQATT and SNEGSKA (reference sequence). CDR3 protein: CSARDPVRNTEAFF. As DNA, the CDR3 is TGCAGTGCTAGAGACCCGGTGCGGAACACTGAAGCTTTCTTT.

J is TRBJ2-3 and V is TRBV5-1; unclear D gene. The CDR3 spans 13 residues. Germline CDR1 SGHRS, CDR2 YFSETQ. With 4 bases removed from V and 6 bases from J, the gap between germline ends came to 12 bases. The CDR3 sequence is CASSRPDADTQYF. The DNA of the CDR3 is TGCGCCAGCAGCCGCCCAGATGCGGATACGCAGTATTTT.

The chain recombines TRBV5-1 with TRBJ2-6; TRBD2 might be the D (5 bases). The CDR3 is 17 amino acids. The germline V gene encodes CDR1 SGHRS and CDR2 YFSETQ. The ends were cut back, 0 bases at V and 0 bases at J, with 10 bases in the middle. CDR3 protein: CASSLAPEGSGANVLTF. The CDR3, as DNA: TGCGCCAGCAGCTTGGCCCCAGAGGGCTCTGGGGCCAACGTCCTGACTTTC.

The rearrangement links TRBV29-1 to TRBJ2-5; D might be TRBD2 (7 bases). Trimming removed 2 bases at V and 1 base at J, with 17 bases between. This CDR3 is 16 amino acids long. The germline CDR1 and CDR2 sequences are SQVTM and ANQGSEA. CDR3 nucleotide sequence: TGCAGCGTTGAAAAGGGGAGGGGGATATCCCAAGAGACCCAGTACTTC. This sequence encodes CSVEKGRGISQETQYF.

This chain links TRBV7-3 with TRBJ2-1; D ambiguous. The closer fit of TRBJ2-7 to the DNA end suggests the J call may be wrong. Germline-derived CDR1 and CDR2 are SGHTA and FQGTGA. The CDR3 extends over 14 amino acids. The CDR3 region is CASSFSIGYNEQYF. The CDR3 DNA reads as TGTGCCAGCAGCTTTTCTATCGGATACAATGAGCAGTACTTC.

This sequence joins TRBV20-1 and TRBJ2-7; D is undetermined. Judging by the DNA end, TRBJ2-4 fits better; the J call may be wrong. The CDR3 consists of 14 residues. In germline, CDR1 is DFQATT, CDR2 SNEGSKA (reference sequence). The CDR3 bases are TGCAGTGCTAGAGATCGCAGAAGCCAAGACATTCAGTACTTC. This codes for CSARDRRSQDIQYF.

In DNA, the CDR3 is TGTGCCATTAGCGGGGGTAGCTCCTACGAGCAGTACTTC. Protein product: CAISGGSSYEQYF. The chain joins TRBV10-3 to TRBJ2-7, with 9 bases fitting TRBD2. Germline lookup yields CDR1 ENHRY and CDR2 SYGVKD. The CDR3 runs 13 residues. The J segment lost 0 bases and the V segment lost 9 bases, leaving 3 bases of the junction unmatched.

In its sample, this clonotype was seen a few times. The J gene is TRBJ2-1, the V gene TRBV29-1, with TRBD2 identical over 8 bases. The V and J ends lost 4 bases and 7 bases, in that order; junction bases with no gene match: 6. This CDR3 contains 13 residues. Germline CDR1 is SQVTM and CDR2 is ANQGSEA. CDR3 DNA sequence: TGCAGCGTTGCCTCTTCGGGAGGGAATGAGCAGTTCTTC. This translates into CSVASSGGNEQFF.

This sequence joins TRBV7-2 and TRBJ2-7; no firm D call. In germline, CDR1 is SGHTA, CDR2 FQGNSA. CDR3 length: 13 amino acids. V gave up 6 bases and J gave up 2 bases, with 11 bases separating them. CDR3 in DNA: TGTGCCAGCAGGATAAGGACGACCTACGAGCAGTACTTC. Residues: CASRIRTTYEQYF.

CDR3 DNA sequence: TGCAGTGCTAGAGCGCACAGGGGGTCTGGGGAGACCCAGTACTTC. Translated, it gives CSARAHRGSGETQYF. The chain joins TRBV20-1 to TRBJ2-5; TRBD1 matches 8 bases. V lost 1 base and J lost 5; bases outside the gene matches: 9. This CDR3 contains 15 residues. Germline V lookup: CDR1 DFQATT, CDR2 SNEGSKA (reference sequence).

The chain uses TRBV2 and TRBJ1-2; D not certain. Trimming shortened V by 7 bases and J by 2 bases, and 32 bases separated the two germline ends. The CDR3 is 20 residues long. Germline CDR1 SNHLY, CDR2 FYNNEI. DNA for the CDR3: TGTGCCAGCATTTATCTGAGCATTTCCGACCCGGGCGAACAAAACTATGGCTACACCTTC. Translated: CASIYLSISDPGEQNYGYTF.

This clonotype was seen more than once but under ten times. This chain connects TRBV29-1 to TRBJ2-5; tentatively, D is TRBD2 (5 bases). V was cut by 5 bases and J by 2 bases, with 12 bases left in between. This CDR3 spans 13 amino acids. Germline V gene data show CDR1 as SQVTM and CDR2 as ANQGSEA. CDR3 residues: CSVKRGWQETQYF. CDR3 sequence (DNA): TGCAGCGTTAAACGGGGTTGGCAAGAGACCCAGTACTTC.